Shown below are 20 T cell receptor beta chains from a single sample sequenced in a study of T-cell memory formation after mild COVID-19. TCRdb re-analysed the 5' RACE reads in MiXCR, keeping a single row per CDR3 protein. This sample has 80,000 to 95,000 distinct CDR3 sequences, with approximately 23% found just once. The sample taken for sequencing was PBMCs or a T cell subset sorted from them (not recorded which). Receptor source: a man younger than 30 who had mild COVID-19 (a few samples of this study predate the infection). Cell type and time point are not known.

This chain joins TRBV2 and TRBJ1-6; 9 nucleotides line up with TRBD1. CDR1 is SNHLY, CDR2 FYNNEI, per germline. J was trimmed by 7 bases and V by 4 bases; bases with no gene match: 2. The CDR3 runs to 14 residues. The CDR3 sequence: CASSGGQGNSPLHF. CDR3 in DNA: TGTGCCAGCAGTGGCGGACAGGGGAATTCACCCCTCCACTTT.

The chain has TRBV20-1 and TRBJ2-3; D gene unclear. The ends were cut back, 3 bases at V and 2 bases at J, with 9 bases in the middle. The CDR3 runs to 13 residues. CDR1 and CDR2 (germline): DFQATT, SNEGSKA (reference sequence). CDR3 coding DNA: TGCAGTGCTAGCGCCGTCCTCACAGATACGCAGTATTTT. Its translation: CSASAVLTDTQYF.

This clonotype came up a few times. The rearrangement uses TRBV7-9 and TRBJ2-7, with a tentative D call TRBD1 (6 bases). V lost 7 bases, J lost 1 base, and 11 bases lay in between. This CDR3 spans 13 amino acids. The germline CDR1 and CDR2 sequences are SEHNR and FQNEAQ (reference sequence). This CDR3 is CASTTTGSYEQYF. The DNA for the CDR3 is TGTGCCAGCACTACAACAGGGTCCTACGAGCAGTACTTC.

A remark on this clonotype: Germline is not matched at one junction end, which may reflect a read error. The chain recombines TRBV6-2 or TRBV6-3 with TRBJ2-4, with D perhaps TRBD2 (5 bases). The CDR3 is 14 amino acids. CDR1 is MNHEY and CDR2 is SVGEGT in the germline V gene. The CDR3 is CASSLLGADWATNF. DNA of the CDR3: TGTGCCAGCAGTCTCTTGGGAGCGGACTGGGCGACGAACTTC.

This clonotype came up a few times. The chain is built from TRBV4-3 and TRBJ2-1, with D uncertain. This CDR3 region has 15 residues. The V end was cut by 6 bases, the J end by 2 bases, with 14 bases between. Germline CDR1 is LGHNA and CDR2 is YSLEER. The CDR3 DNA is TGCGCCAGCAGTCTTGAGGAAAGTACCTACAATGAGCAGTTCTTC. This sequence encodes CASSLEESTYNEQFF.

The V call is TRBV4-1, the J call TRBJ2-2; possible D gene TRBD2, 6 bases. This CDR3 region has 18 residues. Germline lookup yields CDR1 MGHRA and CDR2 YSYEKL. The V and J ends lost 0 bases and 3 bases respectively, with 17 bases between them. CDR3 in amino acids: CASSQDEGGGTYTGELFF. CDR3 bases: TGCGCCAGCAGCCAAGATGAGGGCGGAGGGACGTACACCGGGGAGCTGTTTTTT.

The gene calls are TRBV7-2 and TRBJ2-7; possible D gene TRBD2, 6 bases. The CDR3 spans 15 residues. The germline V gene encodes CDR1 SGHTA and CDR2 FQGNSA. The germline V and J ends were trimmed by 5 bases and 5 bases, with 19 bases remaining between them. CDR3 protein: CASSLRLVGAHEQYF. CDR3 nucleotide sequence: TGTGCCAGCAGCCTCCGACTAGTTGGTGCCCACGAGCAGTACTTC.

The chain links TRBV6-2 or TRBV6-3 to TRBJ2-5; weak D call: TRBD2 (5 bases). Trimming pared 0 bases from V and 2 bases from J, leaving 7 bases between. CDR3 length equals 14 residues. CDR1 is MNHEY, CDR2 SVGEGT, per germline. The CDR3 DNA sequence: TGTGCCAGCAGTTACTCGAGGAGGCAAGAGACCCAGTACTTC. This sequence encodes CASSYSRRQETQYF.

The rearrangement joins TRBV3-1 to TRBJ2-5; perhaps D is TRBD1 or TRBD2 (5 bases each). Trimming took off 7 bases at V and 4 bases at J, with 25 bases between the two ends. CDR1 is LGHDT, CDR2 YNNKEL, per germline (reference sequence). CDR3 length: 17 residues. The CDR3 loop reads CASNQQGTGPSGETQYF. The CDR3 nucleotides are TGTGCCAGCAACCAGCAAGGAACGGGGCCGTCAGGAGAGACCCAGTACTTC.

This rearrangement joins TRBV7-9 to TRBJ1-4, with 8 bases fitting TRBD1. V was pared by 5 bases and J by 6 bases, with 8 bases of the junction left unmatched. CDR3 size: 15 residues. Germline V gene data show CDR1 as SEHNR and CDR2 as FQNEAQ (reference sequence). This chain's CDR3 is CASSGQGASYEKLFF. The CDR3 bases are TGTGCCAGCAGCGGTCAGGGGGCATCGTATGAAAAACTGTTTTTT.

The genes are TRBV12-3 or TRBV12-4 and TRBJ2-2, with D uncertain. The V end lost 10 bases, the J end lost 4 bases, and 7 bases lay between the germline ends. This CDR3 has 11 amino acids. The CDR3 here is CAIRRTGELFF. CDR3 DNA: TGTGCCATCAGACGCACCGGGGAGCTGTTTTTT.

The CDR3 nucleotides are TGCAGCGTCAAAACCGGGACAGAATATGGCTACACCTTC. Translated: CSVKTGTEYGYTF. V is TRBV29-1 and J is TRBJ1-2; 7 positions match TRBD1. This CDR3 region has 13 residues. Germline CDR1 is SQVTM and CDR2 is ANQGSEA. Germline trimming cut 6 bases from V and 5 bases from J; bases unmatched to any gene: 9.

CDR3 sequence (DNA): TGTGCCAGCAGCTTAACCGCGGGGAATTCACCCCTCCACTTT. This gives the protein CASSLTAGNSPLHF. The chain uses TRBV7-9 and TRBJ1-6, with unresolved D. Trimming took off 2 bases at V and 7 bases at J, with 9 bases between the two ends. Germline assignment: CDR1 SEHNR and CDR2 FQNEAQ (reference sequence). This CDR3 is built from 14 residues.

A few counts support this clonotype. The chain has TRBV29-1 and TRBJ1-2; a possible D gene is TRBD1 (5 bases). Germline V gene sequence: CDR1 SQVTM, CDR2 ANQGSEA. The V end lost 7 bases, the J end lost 4 bases, and 16 bases lay between the germline ends. The CDR3 has 13 amino acids. The CDR3 sequence is CSATTTALYGYTF. Here the CDR3 DNA reads TGCAGCGCAACAACGACAGCCCTCTATGGCTACACCTTC.

This clonotype appeared a few times. The chain recombines TRBV9 with TRBJ2-3; 7 bases line up with TRBD1. The CDR3 runs 16 residues. V lost 4 bases, J lost 3 bases, and 11 bases stayed unmatched. The germline CDR1 and CDR2 sequences are SGDLS and YYNGEE. The CDR3 DNA sequence: TGTGCCAGCAGCCCACGCTCCGGGACAGCTACAGATACGCAGTATTTT. Protein: CASSPRSGTATDTQYF.

This chain uses TRBV6-4 with TRBJ2-1; 8 nucleotides align to TRBD1. The germline CDR1 and CDR2 sequences are MRHNA and SNTAGT. V dropped 0 bases and J dropped 9; count of bases not matched to a gene: 10. This CDR3 is 16 amino acids long. The CDR3 DNA is TGTGCCAGCAGTGACTCCTTAAGACAGGGGCCTGTTGAGCAGTTCTTC. As protein: CASSDSLRQGPVEQFF.

This chain uses TRBV19 with TRBJ1-2; D unresolved. Germline assignment: CDR1 LNHDA and CDR2 SQIVND (reference sequence). This CDR3 is built from 14 residues. V lost 3 bases and J 4 bases, leaving 12 bases between the germline ends. CDR3 in DNA: TGTGCCAGTAGTATGCTTCCGGGGAGCTATGGCTACACCTTC. Translation gives CASSMLPGSYGYTF.

This clonotype was recorded at least ten times. This chain links TRBV10-3 with TRBJ2-5; 7 nucleotides align to TRBD2. The V gene end was trimmed by 6 bases and the J gene end by 3 bases; junction bases not matched to a gene: 4. The CDR3 spans 13 residues. Germline V gives CDR1 ENHRY, CDR2 SYGVKD. CDR3 nucleotides: TGTGCCATCAGATGGGAGGGAAAAGAGACCCAGTACTTC. This translates into CAIRWEGKETQYF.

This clonotype showed up many times. The V call is TRBV6-5, the J call TRBJ2-7; 9 nucleotides agree with TRBD1. The CDR3 is 15 residues long. Trimming cost V 6 bases and J 2 bases; bases outside gene matches: 8. CDR1 is MNHEY, CDR2 SVGAGI, per germline. CDR3 DNA: TGTGCCAGCAGAACCGGGACAGGGAGTCCCTACGAGCAGTACTTC. This encodes CASRTGTGSPYEQYF.

The count of this clonotype is one. The CDR3 spells CASSYSRTSQETQYF. In DNA form, the CDR3 reads TGTGCCAGCAGTTACTCGAGGACTAGTCAGGAGACCCAGTACTTC. This rearrangement joins TRBV6-2 or TRBV6-3 to TRBJ2-5, with 7 bases matching TRBD2. V dropped 0 bases and J dropped 5; count of bases not matched to a gene: 6. This CDR3 has 15 residues. Germline CDR1 MNHEY, CDR2 SVGEGT.